This T cell receptor beta chain was sequenced during a study of T cells in Graves' hyperthyroidism and ophthalmopathy. Study-level findings and limits: Blood also carried most thyroid clonotypes expanded above 0.001.

RNA transcripts were the template for amplifying TCR beta CDR3 regions. HTBI primers were used for first-round RT-PCR of the TCR CDR3. A single record per CDR3 protein comes from TCRdb applying MiXCR to the multiplex PCR reads. The table has 700,000 or so distinct CDR3 sequences, roughly 17% seen once; the top ten hold over 7.5%. The CDR3 has 15 amino acids. Germline V CDR1 and CDR2: KGHSH, LQKENI. Trimming shortened V by 3 bases and J by 1 base, and 10 bases separated the two germline ends. The study excluded patients with uncontrolled infection, other autoimmune disease, pregnancy or lactation. Each 10 ml fresh peripheral blood draw supplied the PBMCs. This clonotype was found a few times. What it binds is unknown.

The sample consisted of blood. J is TRBJ2-1 and V is TRBV18; D gene unclear. This TCR was sampled from a man between 18 and 29 years old with Graves' hyperthyroidism. CDR3 nucleotides: TGTGCCAGCTCACCCCCGGTAGGGTCCTACAATGAGCAGTTCTTC. Its translation: CASSPPVGSYNEQFF.